This T cell receptor (beta chain) was sequenced for a study of patients and donors after allogeneic stem cell transplantation. V was pared by 1 base and J by 2 bases, with 14 bases between. The CDR3 sequence is 16 residues long. Germline lookup yields CDR1 MNHEY and CDR2 SVGAGI. MiXCR was run by TCRdb on the RT-PCR reads, yielding one entry per CDR3 protein. The sample holds over 350,000 distinct CDR3 sequences, under 20% seen once. This rearrangement joins TRBV6-5 to TRBJ2-5; D uncertain. This TCR was recovered from a human donor who was either an allogeneic HSCT recipient or a stem cell or donor lymphocyte infusion donor (not recorded which). It is not recorded whose cells these are; they may come from a transplant donor. Sequencing was carried out using blood, either unsorted or a sorted T cell fraction (not recorded which). This CDR3 reads CASSYLPLTHQETQYF. CDR3 bases: TGTGCCAGCAGTTACTTGCCTTTAACTCATCAAGAGACCCAGTACTTC.